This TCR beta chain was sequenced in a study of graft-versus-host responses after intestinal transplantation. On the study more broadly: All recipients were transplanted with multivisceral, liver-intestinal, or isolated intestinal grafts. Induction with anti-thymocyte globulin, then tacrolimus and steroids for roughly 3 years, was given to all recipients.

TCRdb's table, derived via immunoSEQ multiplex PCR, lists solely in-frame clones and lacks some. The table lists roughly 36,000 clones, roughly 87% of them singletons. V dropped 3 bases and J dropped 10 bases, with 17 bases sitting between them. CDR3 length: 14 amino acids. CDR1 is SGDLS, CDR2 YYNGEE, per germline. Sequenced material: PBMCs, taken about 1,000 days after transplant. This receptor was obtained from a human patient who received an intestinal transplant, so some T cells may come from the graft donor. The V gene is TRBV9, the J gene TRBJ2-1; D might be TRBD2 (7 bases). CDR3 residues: CASSEGGGTPEQFF. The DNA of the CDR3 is TGTGCCAGCAGCGAGGGGGGAGGGACTCCCGAGCAGTTCTTC.